The 2 T cell receptor beta chains listed next were all sequenced from one sample in a study of T cell responses to AZD1222 COVID-19 vaccine. Here immunoSEQ multiplex PCR was the method, and the copy in TCRdb shows in-frame clones only, minus some. The table has fewer than 120,000 clones, over 85% seen once. This specimen was peripheral blood, taken 28 days after the second AZD1222 dose. The receptor set was obtained from an adult who received the AZD1222 COVID-19 vaccine.

The J gene is TRBJ1-1, the V gene TRBV5-1; a possible D gene is TRBD1 (5 bases). Trimming took off 2 bases at V and 4 bases at J, with 15 bases between the two ends. CDR3 size: 15 residues. Looked up from germline, CDR1 is SGHRS and CDR2 is YFSETQ. The CDR3 nucleotides are TGCGCCAGCAGCTTCCACGGGGCATCCGGCACTGAAGCTTTCTTT. This translates into CASSFHGASGTEAFF.

V gene TRBV19 combines with J gene TRBJ2-3; the D gene could be TRBD1 or TRBD2 (5 bases each). CDR1 and CDR2 (germline): LNHDA, SQIVND (reference sequence). Trimming pared 2 bases from V and 9 bases from J, leaving 15 bases between. The CDR3 loop spans 14 amino acids. The CDR3 DNA follows: TGTGCCAGTAGTATATCCGGGGCTCCGCAAACGCAGTATTTT. This codes for CASSISGAPQTQYF.